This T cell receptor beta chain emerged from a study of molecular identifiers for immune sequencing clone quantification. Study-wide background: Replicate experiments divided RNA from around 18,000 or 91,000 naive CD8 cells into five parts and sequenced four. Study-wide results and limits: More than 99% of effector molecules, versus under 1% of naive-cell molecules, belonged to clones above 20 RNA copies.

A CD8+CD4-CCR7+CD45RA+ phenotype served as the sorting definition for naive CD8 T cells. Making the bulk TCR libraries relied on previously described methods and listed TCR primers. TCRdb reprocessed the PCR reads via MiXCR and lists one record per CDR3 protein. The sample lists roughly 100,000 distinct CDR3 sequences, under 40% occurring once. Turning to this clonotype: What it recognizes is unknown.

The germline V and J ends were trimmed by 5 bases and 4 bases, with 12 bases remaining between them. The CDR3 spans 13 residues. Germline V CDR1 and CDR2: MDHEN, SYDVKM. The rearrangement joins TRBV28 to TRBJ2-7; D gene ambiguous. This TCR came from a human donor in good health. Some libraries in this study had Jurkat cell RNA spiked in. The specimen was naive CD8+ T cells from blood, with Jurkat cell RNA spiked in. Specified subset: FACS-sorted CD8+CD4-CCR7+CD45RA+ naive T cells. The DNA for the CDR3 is TGTGCCAGCAGTGGCGTAGCCGGTTACGAGCAGTACTTC. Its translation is CASSGVAGYEQYF.